This note documents a single T cell receptor (beta chain) sequence. Its antigen is undetermined. This record comes from a study of CD8 T cells in ankylosing spondylitis. Study-wide findings and caveats: Previous work reported some of these motif variants in the synovial fluid and blood of reactive arthritis. A TCR beta motif made of fewer than 10 highly homologous variants seemed typical of ankylosing spondylitis blood.

Each CDR3 protein gets one entry after TCRdb re-called the 5' RACE reads with MiXCR. The repertoire holds under 300,000 distinct CDR3 sequences, about 10% seen once, with 6% to 8% in the top ten. Trimming removed 4 bases at V and 8 bases at J, with 12 bases between. Germline CDR1 reads SGHTA; CDR2 reads FQGNSA. This CDR3 is built from 13 residues. The sample consisted of blood, either unsorted or a sorted T cell fraction (not recorded which). This clonotype was sampled from a male donor with ankylosing spondylitis or in good health (not recorded which). This rearrangement joins TRBV7-2 to TRBJ2-1, with a tentative D call TRBD2 (6 bases). The chain's CDR3 is CASSSDWGDEQFF. The CDR3 DNA reads as TGTGCCAGCAGCTCGGACTGGGGGGATGAGCAGTTCTTC.